This is a list of T cell receptor beta chains from one sample in a study of HIV-infected patients and healthy controls. MiXCR, run by TCRdb on the 5' RACE reads, gives a single entry per CDR3 protein. The sample lists fewer than 11,000 distinct CDR3 sequences, around 5.3% occurring once. Sequencing was performed on blood, taken before antiretroviral therapy. These receptors all stem from an adult with HIV infection. Both conserved end residues are part of each CDR3. D genes are given only for firm matches. Clone sizes are given selectively: once, few, many, or a class where the clone is expanded.

clone_size | j_call | d_call | v_call | cdr3_nt | cdr3_aa
many | TRBJ2-1 | TRBD2 | TRBV7-9 | TGTGCCAGCAGATCTAGCGGGAGGGGAATCGATGAGCAGTTCTTC | CASRSSGRGIDEQFF
. | TRBJ2-1 | . | TRBV25-1 | TGTGCCAGCAGTGAATATACCCCACGGGACATGAGGAACAATGAGCAGTTCTTC | CASSEYTPRDMRNNEQFF
medium-sized | TRBJ1-5 | TRBD1 | TRBV20-1 | TGCAGTGCTAGAGTCCCACAGGGGGCGAAACAGCCCCAGCATTTT | CSARVPQGAKQPQHF
. | TRBJ1-1 | . | TRBV29-1 | TGCAGCGTTGAAGTAGGGGGAGGATTGAACACTGAAGCTTTCTTT | CSVEVGGGLNTEAFF
many | TRBJ2-1 | TRBD1 | TRBV20-1 | TGCAGTGCTAGCCCCGACAGGGCCTCCTACAATGAGCAGTTCTTC | CSASPDRASYNEQFF
few | TRBJ2-3 | . | TRBV27 | TGTGCCAGCAGTTTGGGGGCCCGGCTGTACACAGATACGCAGTATTTT | CASSLGARLYTDTQYF
. | TRBJ1-1 | . | TRBV5-1 | TGCGCCAGCAGCTTGACAGCCGACACTGAAGCTTTCTTT | CASSLTADTEAFF
many | TRBJ1-1 | TRBD1 | TRBV5-1 | TGCGCCAGCAGCTCATCCATGGGACAGGTAAACACTGAAGCTTTCTTT | CASSSSMGQVNTEAFF
medium-sized | TRBJ2-2 | . | TRBV30 | TGTGCCTGGAGTTTAGGCACCGGGGAGCTGTTTTTT | CAWSLGTGELFF
. | TRBJ2-7 | . | TRBV7-9 | TGTGCCAGCAGTTTGGATTACGAGCAGTACTTC | CASSLDYEQYF
. | TRBJ2-2 | . | TRBV27 | TGTGCCAGCAGTCCTTTGGGGGCCGGGACCGGGGAGCTGTTTTTT | CASSPLGAGTGELFF
medium-sized | TRBJ2-1 | TRBD2 | TRBV15 | TGTGCCACCAGCAGAAGGTACATCGGGGGGGCCGGGGATGAGCAGTTCTTC | CATSRRYIGGAGDEQFF
few | TRBJ2-7 | . | TRBV13 | TGTGCCAGCAGTCCCGGGTGGTCCTCCTACGAGCAGTACTTC | CASSPGWSSYEQYF
many | TRBJ2-3 | TRBD2 | TRBV5-1 | TGCGCCAGCAGCTTGGAGGGACTAGCGGGTCCCACAGATACGCAGTATTTT | CASSLEGLAGPTDTQYF
medium-sized | TRBJ2-6 | . | TRBV12-3/TRBV12-4 | TGTGCCAGCAGTTTTTCCGGGTCTGGGGCCAACGTCCTGACTTTC | CASSFSGSGANVLTF
many | TRBJ1-1 | . | TRBV5-6 | TGTGCCAGCAGCTTGATCCGAGCTGAAGCTTTCTTT | CASSLIRAEAFF
. | TRBJ2-2 | . | TRBV28 | TGTGCCAGCGGGAGGTTCACCGGGGAGCTGTTTTTT | CASGRFTGELFF
many | TRBJ1-4 | . | TRBV20-1 | TGCAGTGCTAGAGATCCCAGGGAGGGGAATGAAAAACTGTTTTTT | CSARDPREGNEKLFF
many | TRBJ2-7 | TRBD2 | TRBV6-6 | TGTGCCAGCACCAACCGGGAGGGATACTCCTACGAGCAGTACTTC | CASTNREGYSYEQYF
many | TRBJ2-5 | . | TRBV7-6 | TGTGCCAGCAGCTTAGACCTTGGGGGCGAATCGAGGGAGACCCAGTACTTC | CASSLDLGGESRETQYF
many | TRBJ2-7 | . | TRBV10-3 | TGTGCCACCAAGCTGGACTGGGAAGGTGAGCAGTACTTC | CATKLDWEGEQYF
many | TRBJ2-2 | TRBD1 | TRBV12-3/TRBV12-4 | TGTGCCAGCACATTAACCTGGGGACAGGGAAAGAGCGCAACCGGGGAGCTGTTTTTT | CASTLTWGQGKSATGELFF
medium-sized | TRBJ2-7 | . | TRBV28 | TGTGCCCCCCATCAGGGGATCGGGGGTCGGACCGAGCAGTACTTC | CAPHQGIGGRTEQYF
. | TRBJ2-1 | . | TRBV7-2 | TGTGCCAGCAGCTTCTACAATGAGCATTACTTC | CASSFYNEHYF
medium-sized | TRBJ2-5 | . | TRBV6-1 | TGTGCCAGCACCCCGGGACCGAAACCCGAGACCCAGTACTTC | CASTPGPKPETQYF
medium-sized | TRBJ1-2 | . | TRBV6-6 | TGTGCCAGCAGTTACTCGAGGACATCAGATGGCTACACCTTC | CASSYSRTSDGYTF
many | TRBJ2-3 | TRBD2 | TRBV6-6 | TGTGCCAGCAGGGGGAAATTGCGGGAGTCCCAGAATACGCAGTATTTT | CASRGKLRESQNTQYF
many | TRBJ2-5 | . | TRBV28 | TGTGCCAGCAGTTTACTCCCGGAAGAGACCCAGTACTTC | CASSLLPEETQYF
many | TRBJ2-7 | TRBD1 | TRBV20-1 | TGCAGTGCTAGACCCAGGGGGTTAGAGTACGAGCAGTACTTC | CSARPRGLEYEQYF
many | TRBJ2-3 | TRBD2 | TRBV4-1 | TGCGCCAGCAGCCAGCTACTAGCGGGGGACACAGATACGCAGTATTTT | CASSQLLAGDTDTQYF
many | TRBJ2-7 | . | TRBV18 | TGTGCCAGCTCACCACGGCAGGCCGTATCCTACGAGCAGTACTTC | CASSPRQAVSYEQYF
many | TRBJ1-5 | . | TRBV20-1 | TGCAGTGCTAGACCAAAACAACCCGAACCATTACAGCATTTT | CSARPKQPEPLQHF
many | TRBJ2-1 | . | TRBV7-9 | TGTGCCAGCAGTTCGCAACCGGGACCCAGCCTCAATGAGCAGTTCTTC | CASSSQPGPSLNEQFF
many | TRBJ2-1 | . | TRBV19 | TGTGCCAGTAGCTCGAGACTAAGGGAAAATGAGCAGTTCTTC | CASSSRLRENEQFF
many | TRBJ2-7 | TRBD1 | TRBV5-1 | TGCGCCAGCAGCTCTCAAGGAGGGACAGGGATCTACGAGCAGTACTTC | CASSSQGGTGIYEQYF
many | TRBJ2-3 | . | TRBV9 | TGTGCCAGCACCCCCTCGATCGGGACAGATACGCAGTATTTT | CASTPSIGTDTQYF
many | TRBJ2-2 | . | TRBV24-1 | TGTGCCACCAGTGATTACGGGGGGCGAGGTGACACCGGGGAGCTGTTTTTT | CATSDYGGRGDTGELFF
medium-sized | TRBJ2-7 | . | TRBV2 | TGTGCCAGTAACCCAGGCGGTGGGACCTACGAGCAGTACTTC | CASNPGGGTYEQYF
many | TRBJ1-2 | . | TRBV19 | TGTGCCAGTAAGGTCGAGGGGTACTATGGCTACACCTTC | CASKVEGYYGYTF
. | TRBJ2-2 | . | TRBV7-9 | TGTGCCAGCAGCCCGGCCGGGGGTCTGAACACCGGGGAGCTGTTTTTT | CASSPAGGLNTGELFF
many | TRBJ2-1 | . | TRBV6-1 | TGTGCCAGCAGTGACGGGACTCCTTTCCCTTACAATGAGCAGTTCTTC | CASSDGTPFPYNEQFF
many | TRBJ2-2 | . | TRBV19 | TGTGCCAGTAGTTCCCCCCCAGGACGAGGTTTCACCGGGGAGCTGTTTTTT | CASSSPPGRGFTGELFF
many | TRBJ2-5 | TRBD1 | TRBV5-6 | TGTGCCAGCAGCTTGGTAGTGACAGGGGGCCAAGAGACCCAGTACTTC | CASSLVVTGGQETQYF
many | TRBJ1-4 | TRBD1 | TRBV20-1 | TGCAGTGCTAGCCCCCGGACAGGGACTAATGAAAAACTGTTTTTT | CSASPRTGTNEKLFF
many | TRBJ2-3 | . | TRBV4-1 | TGCGCCAGCAGCCGGACCGGAGTTGATACGCAGTATTTT | CASSRTGVDTQYF